This T cell receptor (beta chain) was found in a study of T-cell memory formation after mild COVID-19. Regarding the study as a whole: Pre-infection memory showed some responding clones, and this suggested that cross-reactive memory joined.

This clonotype was found a few times. Its antigen is not known. One entry per CDR3 protein, called by TCRdb with MiXCR from the 5' RACE reads. The sample has just under 150,000 distinct CDR3 sequences; less than 20% are singletons. Source material: PBMCs or a T cell subset sorted from them (not recorded which). The receptor was derived from an adult woman who had mild COVID-19 (a few samples of this study predate the infection). Cell type and time point are not known.

The CDR3 loop reads CSASRLAGVGGNEQFF. CDR3 nucleotide sequence: TGCAGTGCTAGCCGGCTAGCGGGAGTTGGGGGCAATGAGCAGTTCTTC. V and J are TRBV20-1 and TRBJ2-1; TRBD2 matches at 10 bases. The CDR3 length is 16 residues. CDR1 is DFQATT, CDR2 SNEGSKA, per germline (reference sequence). V trimming: 3 bases; J trimming: 6 bases; junction bases outside the gene matches: 11.